This T cell receptor (beta chain) was sequenced in a study of cytomegalovirus exposure and HLA in healthy donors. Primers for the PCR totalled 60 Vbeta and 13 Jbeta. Some clones are missing from TCRdb's copy, which holds only in-frame ones; the method was immunoSEQ multiplex PCR. The sample has 150,000 to 200,000 clones, about 81% seen once. The J segment lost 7 bases and the V segment lost 6 bases, leaving 10 bases of the junction unmatched. Germline CDR1 and CDR2: MNHEY and SVGAGI. CDR3 size: 15 residues. The origin of this receptor is a woman under 30 in good health and CMV-seronegative. This chain links TRBV6-5 with TRBJ1-5, with 9 nucleotides matching TRBD1. Material for sequencing was PBMCs. Here the CDR3 reads CASRSQGALNQPQHF. CDR3 DNA: TGTGCCAGCAGATCACAGGGGGCGCTTAACCAGCCCCAGCATTTT.